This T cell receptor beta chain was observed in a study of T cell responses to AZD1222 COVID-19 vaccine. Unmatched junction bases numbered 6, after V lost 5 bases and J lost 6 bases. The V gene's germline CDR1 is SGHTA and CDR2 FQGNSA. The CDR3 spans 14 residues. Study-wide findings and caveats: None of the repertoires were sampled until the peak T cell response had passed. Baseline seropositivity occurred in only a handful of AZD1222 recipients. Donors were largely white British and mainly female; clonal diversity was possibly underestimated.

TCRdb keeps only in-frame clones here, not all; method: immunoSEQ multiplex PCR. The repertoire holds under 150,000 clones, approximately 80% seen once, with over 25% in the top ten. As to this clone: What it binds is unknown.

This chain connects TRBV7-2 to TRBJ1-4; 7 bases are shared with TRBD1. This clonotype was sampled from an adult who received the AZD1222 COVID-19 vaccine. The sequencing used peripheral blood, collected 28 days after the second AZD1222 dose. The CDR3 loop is CASSTGTVDEKLFF. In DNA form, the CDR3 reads TGTGCCAGCAGCACCGGGACAGTAGATGAAAAACTGTTTTTT.